The 30 T cell receptor beta chains below were found in one sample sequenced in a study of cytomegalovirus exposure and HLA in healthy donors. A multiplex PCR was run with 60 Vbeta primers and 13 Jbeta primers. Assay used: immunoSEQ multiplex PCR; TCRdb lists only in-frame clones, some missing. The repertoire includes 190,000 or so clones, approximately 78% of them detected once, and 5.5% to 7.5% sits in the top ten. Sequences were obtained from PBMCs. These receptors originate from a woman between 45 and 65 years old in good health and CMV-seropositive.

About this clone: One junction end does not reproduce the germline sequence, and a read error may be involved. As DNA, the CDR3 is TGTGCCAGCAGCCTTCGGGGGGCTAGAGGCTACATCTTC. It encodes CASSLRGARGYIF. The chain is built from TRBV28 and TRBJ1-2, with D perhaps matching TRBD1 (6 bases). The germline V gene has CDR1 MDHEN and CDR2 SYDVKM. There are 13 residues in the CDR3.

The chain carries TRBV28 and TRBJ2-1, with a weak D call TRBD2 (7 bases). Trimming cost V 6 bases and J 0 bases, with 18 bases left between them. CDR1 and CDR2 from the germline V gene are MDHEN and SYDVKM. The CDR3 is 17 amino acids. CDR3 amino acids: CASSPGGTSDSYNEQFF. DNA for the CDR3: TGTGCCAGCAGCCCGGGGGGCACTAGCGACTCCTACAATGAGCAGTTCTTC.

The V gene is TRBV2, the J gene TRBJ2-7; D may be TRBD2 (6 bases). This CDR3 has 14 residues. Germline assignment: CDR1 SNHLY and CDR2 FYNNEI. The germline V and J ends were trimmed by 5 bases and 6 bases, with 17 bases remaining between them. The CDR3 reads CASSSSGLLPEQYF. The DNA for the CDR3 is TGTGCCAGCAGTAGCTCGGGACTCCTCCCCGAGCAGTACTTC.

The chain links TRBV5-4 to TRBJ1-4; tentatively, D is TRBD1 (5 bases). CDR1 SGHNT and CDR2 YYREEE come from the germline V gene (reference sequence). The CDR3 consists of 15 residues. Trimming cost V 4 bases and J 4 bases, with 14 bases left between them. The CDR3 DNA reads as TGTGCCAGCAGCCCCGGAGGGGCAGGTAATGAAAAACTGTTTTTT. It codes for CASSPGGAGNEKLFF.

This clone was found once. This sequence joins TRBV7-9 and TRBJ1-4, with D tentatively TRBD1 (5 bases). The V gene lost 0 bases and the J gene lost 4 bases, with 9 bases spanning the gap. The germline CDR1 and CDR2 sequences are SEHNR and FQNEAQ (reference sequence). The CDR3 sequence is 15 residues long. Here the CDR3 DNA reads TGTGCCAGCAGCTTAGCGCAGGGAGGTAATGAAAAACTGTTTTTT. Translation gives CASSLAQGGNEKLFF.

A note on this clone: At one boundary the junction diverges from the germline segment, which might be a read error. This chain links TRBV7-7 with TRBJ2-5; TRBD1 matches at 8 bases. CDR3 length equals 15 residues. Germline V gene lookup returns CDR1 SSHAT and CDR2 FNYEAQ (reference sequence). The CDR3 DNA is TGTGCTAGCAGCTTAGGCCAGGGGGCGCAAGAGACCCAGTACTTC. Protein sequence: CASSLGQGAQETQYF.

The J gene is TRBJ1-1, the V gene TRBV6-5; D ambiguous. The germline CDR1 and CDR2 sequences are MNHEY and SVGAGI. There are 11 residues in the CDR3. Trimming removed 6 bases from V and 3 bases from J, with 5 bases in between. CDR3 sequence: CASSRYTEAFF. The CDR3 nucleotides are TGTGCCAGCAGCAGATACACTGAAGCTTTCTTT.

This clone appeared a few times. The chain links TRBV7-2 to TRBJ1-5; D ambiguous. The CDR3 runs to 13 residues. From germline, CDR1 is SGHTA and CDR2 FQGNSA. The V and J ends lost 2 bases and 3 bases respectively, with 5 bases between them. The CDR3 here is CASSLQINQPQHF. The CDR3 DNA is TGTGCCAGCAGCTTACAGATCAATCAGCCCCAGCATTTT.

As to this clone: Compared with germline, one end of the junction differs, possibly owing to a read error. This chain joins TRBV20-1 and TRBJ1-3; no firm D call. The CDR3 covers 11 residues. Germline loops: CDR1 DFQATT, CDR2 SNEGSKA (reference sequence). In DNA form, the CDR3 reads TGCAGCGCTAGCGTCGGAAACACCATATATTTT. Residues: CSASVGNTIYF.

The chain combines TRBV4-1 with TRBJ2-3, with 10 bases lining up with TRBD2. V shed 1 base, J shed 4 bases, and the junction held 2 bases outside the gene matches. Germline values: CDR1 MGHRA, CDR2 YSYEKL. This CDR3 spans 15 amino acids. As DNA, the CDR3 is TGCGCCAGCAGCCAAGCTAGCGGGAGAGCAGATACGCAGTATTTT. The encoded protein is CASSQASGRADTQYF.

V is TRBV15 and J is TRBJ1-5; tentatively, D is TRBD1 (6 bases). The germline gives CDR1 LNHNV, CDR2 YYDKDF (reference sequence). This CDR3 comprises 22 residues. V lost 2 bases and J 0 bases, leaving 29 bases between the germline ends. CDR3 amino acids: CATSRTLTGGQPDEYSNQPQHF. DNA of the CDR3: TGTGCCACCAGCAGAACTTTAACTGGCGGACAGCCCGATGAGTATAGCAATCAGCCCCAGCATTTT.

Many counts were recorded for this clone. The chain combines TRBV7-3 with TRBJ2-2; TRBD2 is a possible D gene (5 bases). The germline gives CDR1 SGHTA, CDR2 FQGTGA. V gave up 5 bases and J gave up 4 bases, with 14 bases separating them. CDR3 length: 15 amino acids. The CDR3 reads CASSMDSPRTGELFF. The CDR3 DNA sequence: TGTGCCAGCAGCATGGACTCCCCCCGCACCGGGGAGCTGTTTTTT.

The gene calls are TRBV19 and TRBJ2-3; maybe TRBD2 (6 bases). Trimming cost V 6 bases and J 1 base, with 11 bases left between them. CDR1 and CDR2 from the germline V gene are LNHDA and SQIVND (reference sequence). The CDR3 has 14 residues. The CDR3 is CASRDGSRTDTQYF. CDR3 coding DNA: TGTGCCAGTAGGGACGGGAGCCGCACAGATACGCAGTATTTT.

J is TRBJ2-3 and V is TRBV9, with TRBD2 matching 16 bases. V lost 4 bases to trimming and J lost 1 base; unmatched junction nucleotides: 9. There are 19 residues in the CDR3. Germline CDR1 SGDLS, CDR2 YYNGEE. CDR3 sequence: CASSTGTSGGASGTDTQYF. The CDR3 DNA is TGTGCCAGCAGCACCGGGACTAGCGGGGGGGCAAGTGGCACAGATACGCAGTATTTT.

This clone was seen a single time. The genes are TRBV4-3 and TRBJ1-5, with TRBD1 matching 7 bases. The CDR3 consists of 14 residues. Germline-derived CDR1 and CDR2 are LGHNA and YSLEER. V lost 2 bases, J lost 6 bases, and 4 bases stayed unmatched. The CDR3 region is CASSQRTGVQPQHF. The CDR3 DNA is TGCGCCAGCAGCCAAAGAACAGGGGTTCAGCCCCAGCATTTT.

CDR3 in amino acids: CASKAGVGNTEAFF. DNA of the CDR3: TGTGCCAGCAAGGCAGGGGTGGGAAACACTGAAGCTTTCTTT. This chain links TRBV28 with TRBJ1-1; D might be TRBD1 (6 bases). Germline V gives CDR1 MDHEN, CDR2 SYDVKM. The V end lost 7 bases, the J end lost 2 bases, and 14 bases lay between the germline ends. The CDR3 spans 14 residues.

The chain is built from TRBV28 and TRBJ1-2; D is perhaps TRBD1 (5 bases). The CDR3 consists of 15 residues. V lost 7 bases, J lost 4 bases, and 19 bases lay in between. CDR1 and CDR2 (germline): MDHEN, SYDVKM. The CDR3 sequence is CASTPLVGQGYGYTF. The CDR3 DNA reads TGTGCCAGCACCCCCCTTGTAGGGCAGGGCTATGGCTACACCTTC.

This clone was detected only once. V is TRBV10-3 and J is TRBJ2-3, with a tentative D call TRBD2 (7 bases). Per germline, CDR1 ENHRY and CDR2 SYGVKD. The CDR3 spans 16 residues. V was cut by 3 bases and J by 3 bases, with 16 bases left in between. Here the CDR3 DNA reads TGTGCCATCAGTGACCGCGGCGGGGGCCTAACAGATACGCAGTATTTT. As protein: CAISDRGGGLTDTQYF.

The chain joins TRBV5-1 to TRBJ2-1; D might be TRBD2 (6 bases). V lost 6 bases and J lost 0, with 10 bases in between. CDR3 length: 14 residues. CDR1 is SGHRS, CDR2 YFSETQ, per germline. Written as DNA, the CDR3 is TGCGCCAGCACCTACGGGAGCTCCTACAATGAGCAGTTCTTC. Encoded protein: CASTYGSSYNEQFF.

This clone was detected only a few times. This sequence joins TRBV4-1 and TRBJ2-5; the D gene is possibly TRBD2 (7 bases). The length of the CDR3 is 15 residues. With 4 bases removed from V and 7 bases from J, the gap between germline ends came to 19 bases. CDR1 and CDR2 (germline): MGHRA, YSYEKL. In nucleotides, the CDR3 is TGCGCCAGCAGCCCCCCCGGCGGGGGCGGTGGGACCCAGTACTTC. Residues: CASSPPGGGGGTQYF.

The chain recombines TRBV2 with TRBJ2-2; D is unresolved. Germline V lookup: CDR1 SNHLY, CDR2 FYNNEI. CDR3 length: 14 residues. The ends were cut back, 4 bases at V and 1 base at J, with 7 bases in the middle. The CDR3 DNA reads as TGTGCCAGCAGTGTTTCGGGGAACACCGGGGAGCTGTTTTTT. The encoded protein is CASSVSGNTGELFF.

The V and J genes are TRBV20-1 and TRBJ2-1; no clear D. The CDR3 has 10 amino acids. V was shortened by 4 bases and J by 7 bases, with 5 bases between the two germline ends. Germline-derived CDR1 and CDR2 are DFQATT and SNEGSKA (reference sequence). The CDR3 protein is CSATRNEQFF. The CDR3 coding sequence is TGCAGTGCTACGCGGAATGAGCAGTTCTTC.

Comment on this clone: Germline and junction disagree at one end, which may indicate a read error. J is TRBJ2-7 and V is TRBV10-3; 14 nucleotides match TRBD2. This CDR3 has 16 amino acids. CDR1 ENHRY and CDR2 SYGVKD come from the germline V gene. The CDR3 DNA reads as TGTGCCGTCAGTCGGACTAGCGGGAGGAGCTCCTACGAGCAGTACTTC. It codes for CAVSRTSGRSSYEQYF.

The chain is built from TRBV2 and TRBJ1-6; 7 nucleotides align to TRBD1. The germline V gene encodes CDR1 SNHLY and CDR2 FYNNEI. After removal of 7 bases from V and 9 bases from J, the junction contained 6 bases not matched to a gene. This CDR3 comprises 13 residues. CDR3: CASTDRVGSPLHF. As DNA, the CDR3 is TGTGCCAGCACCGACAGGGTGGGTTCACCCCTCCACTTT.

The chain employs TRBV21-1 and TRBJ2-7; TRBD2 is the table's D call and was not checked against the DNA. TRBV21-1 is deemed a pseudogene. CDR3 length: 16 amino acids. This CDR3 is CASTPHPRDCLYEQYF. Written as DNA, the CDR3 is TGTGCCAGCACCCCTCACCCCCGAGACTGCCTCTACGAGCAGTACTTC.

The genes are TRBV28 and TRBJ1-1; D uncertain. V was cut by 9 bases and J by 5 bases, with 22 bases left in between. The length of the CDR3 is 15 residues. Germline CDR1 reads MDHEN; CDR2 reads SYDVKM. DNA of the CDR3: TGTGCCAGTACACGACCGGTTTGGTTGCGGACTGAAGCTTTCTTT. As protein: CASTRPVWLRTEAFF.

This clone occurred a few times. The V gene is TRBV5-6, the J gene TRBJ1-4; no definite D call. Germline CDR1 is SGHDT and CDR2 is YYEEEE. This CDR3 spans 13 amino acids. Between the trimmed V and J ends, which lost 2 bases and 7 bases, there was a span of 9 bases. The CDR3 DNA is TGTGCCAGCAGCTTAAAGCCGGGTGAAAAACTGTTTTTT. Protein: CASSLKPGEKLFF.

The rearrangement uses TRBV7-8 and TRBJ2-5; a possible D gene is TRBD2 (5 bases). Germline CDR1 and CDR2: SGHVS and FQNEAQ. V lost 8 bases and J 5 bases, leaving 12 bases between the germline ends. This CDR3 spans 12 amino acids. In DNA, the CDR3 is TGTGCCAGCCGCGAGGGCCGGGAGACCCAGTACTTC. The encoded protein is CASREGRETQYF. Looking up the rest from reference TRBV7-8 and TRBJ2-5 gives the full variable domain: GAGVSQSPRYKVAKRGQDVALRCDPISGHVSLFWYQQALGQGPEFLTYFQNEAQLDKSGLPSDRFFAERPEGSVSTLKIQRTQQEDSAVYLCASREGRETQYFGPGTRLLVL.

This clone was seen a single time. The chain recombines TRBV4-1 with TRBJ1-4; 8 bases match TRBD1. Looked up from germline, CDR1 is MGHRA and CDR2 is YSYEKL. Unmatched junction bases numbered 10, after V lost 6 bases and J lost 7 bases. The CDR3 covers 15 residues. CDR3 in DNA: TGCGCCAGCAGGCTCGGGACAGGAGGAAGTGAAAAACTGTTTTTT. Its translation: CASRLGTGGSEKLFF.

The chain carries TRBV18 and TRBJ2-4; 7 nucleotides match TRBD1. The CDR3 length is 13 residues. CDR1 KGHSH and CDR2 LQKENI come from the germline V gene. With V trimmed by 1 base and J by 8 bases, 2 bases remained unmatched. The CDR3, as DNA: TGTGCCAGCTCACCACAGGGGGCGGACATTCAGTACTTC. This codes for CASSPQGADIQYF.